This T cell receptor beta chain came from a study of T cell clonality in common variable immunodeficiency. Clones were sequenced by immunoSEQ multiplex PCR, and TCRdb holds only the in-frame ones, with some missing. In total the sample includes 30,000 to 40,000 clones, none of them seen once. Many counts were recorded for this clone. This clonotype was obtained from a person between 18 and 75 years old in good health. Sequenced material: peripheral blood mononuclear cells.

The covered CDR3 bases are TGTGCCAGCAGCGCCGGGACGGGGGTGAAGCTC. Translating it yields CASSAGTGVKL. The full CDR3 sequence reads CASSAGTGVKLLTF. The chain couples TRBV7-9 to TRBJ2-6, with D tentatively TRBD2 (6 bases). Coverage ceases 3 residues before the CDR3 finishes, and the germline J gene fills in the end. The germline V gene has CDR1 SEHNR and CDR2 FQNEAQ (reference sequence). This CDR3 region has 14 residues.